These 18 T cell receptor beta chains originate from one sample sequenced in a study of shared clonotypes between healthy human individuals. Assay: immunoSEQ multiplex PCR; the TCRdb copy retains only in-frame clones and omits some. The sample holds fewer than 3 million clones, approximately 90% seen once. The specimen sequenced was naive CD4+ T cells from PBMCs. The subset: CD45RA+ positively selected. Every receptor here comes from a man aged 18 to 29 in good health. Some clones in this sample may be carry-over from other donors' samples.

Only one count was recorded for this clone. V and J are TRBV7-9 and TRBJ2-3; the match to TRBD1 covers 7 bases. Losses at the gene ends were 2 bases for V and 0 bases for J; bases not matched to a gene: 8. This CDR3 is built from 17 residues. Germline assignment: CDR1 SEHNR and CDR2 FQNEAQ (reference sequence). CDR3 sequence (DNA): TGTGCCAGCAGCTTACCCCTACAGGGGCGGAGCACAGATACGCAGTATTTT. Protein sequence: CASSLPLQGRSTDTQYF.

The J gene is TRBJ2-2, the V gene TRBV7-2; D remains ambiguous. Germline V gene data show CDR1 as SGHTA and CDR2 as FQGNSA. V gave up 2 bases and J gave up 5 bases, with 6 bases separating them. CDR3 length: 13 residues. The CDR3 loop is CASSLRRTGELFF. For the CDR3, the DNA is TGTGCCAGCAGCTTAAGACGGACCGGGGAGCTGTTTTTT.

This clone was counted only a few times. As DNA, the CDR3 is TGTGCCAGCAGTGACCCGGGACGTGGCCAGCCCCAGCATTTT. It codes for CASSDPGRGQPQHF. The chain employs TRBV6-1 and TRBJ1-5; TRBD1 is a possible D gene (5 bases). In germline, CDR1 is MNHNS, CDR2 SASEGT. The CDR3 is 14 residues long. Trimming took 3 bases from V and 7 from J, leaving 13 bases between them.

The chain combines TRBV11-3 with TRBJ1-5; TRBD1 aligns across 7 bases. The CDR3 covers 19 residues. Germline CDR1 and CDR2: SGHNT and YENEEA. V dropped 0 bases and J dropped 0; count of bases not matched to a gene: 11. The CDR3 is CASSLDRLEGQCSNQPQHF. CDR3 DNA: TGTGCCAGCAGCTTAGATCGTCTTGAGGGACAGTGTAGCAATCAGCCCCAGCATTTT.

The rearrangement links TRBV30 to TRBJ2-1, with unresolved D. Per germline, CDR1 GTSNPN and CDR2 SVGIG (reference sequence). The CDR3 consists of 12 residues. This CDR3 is CAGVYSYNEQFF. In nucleotides, the CDR3 is TGTGCTGGCGTCTACTCCTACAATGAGCAGTTCTTC.

The rearrangement joins TRBV2 to TRBJ2-3; D not certain. Germline V CDR1 and CDR2: SNHLY, FYNNEI. V was shortened by 6 bases and J by 6 bases, with 13 bases between the two germline ends. The CDR3 runs to 13 residues. The CDR3 reads CASRPGPTDTQYF. The CDR3 bases are TGTGCCAGCAGGCCAGGTCCTACGGATACGCAGTATTTT.

V and J are TRBV7-3 and TRBJ1-3, with D tentatively TRBD1 (5 bases). The V gene lost 0 bases and the J gene lost 0 bases, with 15 bases spanning the gap. This CDR3 region has 18 residues. Germline-derived CDR1 and CDR2 are SGHTA and FQGTGA. This CDR3 reads CASSLTGQGSASGNTIYF. The CDR3 DNA reads TGTGCCAGCAGCTTAACGGGGCAGGGATCCGCCTCTGGAAACACCATATATTTT.

The rearrangement links TRBV6-6 to TRBJ2-5; 11 bases map to TRBD1. V was pared by 4 bases and J by 4 bases, with 5 bases of the junction left unmatched. From germline, CDR1 is MNHNY and CDR2 SVGAGI (reference sequence). The CDR3 is 15 residues long. The CDR3 DNA is TGTGCCAGCAGTTTCCCAGGACAGGGGGCAGAGACCCAGTACTTC. Translated: CASSFPGQGAETQYF.

The rearrangement links TRBV4-1 to TRBJ2-1, with 12 bases fitting TRBD2. CDR1 is MGHRA, CDR2 YSYEKL, per germline. This CDR3 contains 16 residues. V gave up 2 bases and J gave up 11 bases; unmatched junction bases: 10. The CDR3 DNA follows: TGCGCCAGCAGCCAATGGGGCCTAGCGGGAGGGCCCAAGCAGTTCTTC. It encodes CASSQWGLAGGPKQFF.

Of note for this clone: Additional DNA sequences in this sample encode the identical CDR3. The V and J genes are TRBV28 and TRBJ1-5, with a tentative D call TRBD1 (6 bases). There are 14 residues in the CDR3. V was cut by 6 bases and J by 7 bases, with 16 bases left in between. The germline V gene has CDR1 MDHEN and CDR2 SYDVKM. CDR3 DNA: TGTGCCAGCAGCCACGGAACAGGGCACCAGCCCCAGCATTTT. Translated, it gives CASSHGTGHQPQHF.

The gene calls are TRBV25-1 and TRBJ1-3; 10 bases line up with TRBD1. The CDR3 runs 15 residues. Germline loops: CDR1 MGHDK, CDR2 SYGVNS. With 6 bases clipped from V and 1 base from J, the junction kept 3 bases outside the gene matches. Here the CDR3 DNA reads TGTGCCAGCAGCCAGGACAGGGGGTCTGGAAACACCATATATTTT. Translated: CASSQDRGSGNTIYF.

This clone was observed a single time. The rearrangement links TRBV9 to TRBJ1-2; D gene ambiguous. The germline V gene has CDR1 SGDLS and CDR2 YYNGEE. This CDR3 contains 13 residues. V shed 3 bases and J shed 8 bases, with 14 bases lying between them. The DNA of the CDR3 is TGTGCCAGCAGCGCTACGTCTATCGGGGGCTACACCTTC. Protein: CASSATSIGGYTF.

V usage is TRBV28 and J usage is TRBJ1-6, with 7 bases that match TRBD1. With V trimmed by 7 bases and J by 8 bases, 8 bases remained unmatched. The CDR3 is 14 amino acids. Germline loops: CDR1 MDHEN, CDR2 SYDVKM. This CDR3 is CASIYSRGHSPLHF. CDR3 bases: TGTGCCAGCATATACTCGAGGGGGCATTCACCCCTCCACTTT.

V usage is TRBV5-3 and J usage is TRBJ2-1; D is undetermined. TRBV5-3 carries the ORF label, with uncertain function. The CDR3 is made up of 12 amino acids. V lost 2 bases and J lost 6, with 6 bases in between. DNA for the CDR3: TGTGCCAGAAGCTTAGGGCCCAATGAGCAGTTCTTC. It translates to CARSLGPNEQFF.

This chain joins TRBV7-9 and TRBJ1-1, with D perhaps matching TRBD1 (6 bases). V was cut by 0 bases and J by 3 bases, with 14 bases left in between. Germline V gene data show CDR1 as SEHNR and CDR2 as FQNEAQ (reference sequence). This CDR3 is built from 16 residues. DNA for the CDR3: TGTGCCAGCAGCTTAGCTGGATCACAGGGCTACACTGAAGCTTTCTTT. Encoded protein: CASSLAGSQGYTEAFF.

V usage is TRBV7-9 and J usage is TRBJ1-5; TRBD1 is a possible D gene (6 bases). The CDR3 runs to 13 residues. Between the trimmed V and J ends, which lost 0 bases and 10 bases, there was a span of 10 bases. Germline V lookup: CDR1 SEHNR, CDR2 FQNEAQ (reference sequence). The CDR3 protein is CASSLARGAPQHF. The DNA for the CDR3 is TGTGCCAGCAGCTTAGCGCGGGGGGCTCCCCAGCATTTT. The whole variable domain, filled in from reference TRBV7-9 and TRBJ1-5, reads DTGVSQNPRHKITKRGQNVTFRCDPISEHNRLYWYRQTLGQGPEFLTYFQNEAQLEKSRLLSDRFSAERPKGSFSTLEIQRTEQGDSAMYLCASSLARGAPQHFGDGTRLSIL.

J is TRBJ1-3 and V is TRBV7-2, with unresolved D. Germline V gene data show CDR1 as SGHTA and CDR2 as FQGNSA. Trimming left V 7 bases short and J 4 bases short, with 17 bases between. This CDR3 is built from 15 residues. The CDR3 bases are TGTGCCAGCACAAAACATAGGTTGACCGGAAACACCATATATTTT. The encoded protein is CASTKHRLTGNTIYF.

The chain couples TRBV10-3 to TRBJ2-6, with a tentative D call TRBD1 (6 bases). Germline values: CDR1 ENHRY, CDR2 SYGVKD. V lost 3 bases and J 2 bases, leaving 8 bases between the germline ends. This CDR3 is 15 amino acids long. CDR3 bases: TGTGCCATCAGTGAACAGGGAACTGGGGCCAACGTCCTGACTTTC. Translation gives CAISEQGTGANVLTF.